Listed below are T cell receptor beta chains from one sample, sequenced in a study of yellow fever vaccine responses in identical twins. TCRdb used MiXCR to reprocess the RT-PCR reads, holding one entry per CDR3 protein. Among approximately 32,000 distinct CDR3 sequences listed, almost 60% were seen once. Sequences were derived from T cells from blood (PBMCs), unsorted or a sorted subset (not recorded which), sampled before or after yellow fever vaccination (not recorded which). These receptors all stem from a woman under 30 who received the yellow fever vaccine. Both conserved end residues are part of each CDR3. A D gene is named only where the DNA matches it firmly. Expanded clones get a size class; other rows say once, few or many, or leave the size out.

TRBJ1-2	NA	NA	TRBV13	TGTGCCAGCAGCTACGACCCAACCAAAATTAACTATGGTTACACCTTC	CASSYDPTKINYGYTF
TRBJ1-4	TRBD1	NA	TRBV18	TGTGCCAGCTCGCGGGACAGCGCCGATGAAAAACTGTTTTTT	CASSRDSADEKLFF
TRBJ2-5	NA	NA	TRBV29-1	TGCAGCGCCCTGAGCACGGGTCGTGCAGCAACAACACAAGAGACCCAGTACTTC	CSALSTGRAATTQETQYF
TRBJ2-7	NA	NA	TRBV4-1	TGCGCCAGCAGCCAGGAGGTCGCACAGGCAAGAAACGAGCAGTACTTC	CASSQEVAQARNEQYF
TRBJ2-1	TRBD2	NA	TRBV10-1	TGCGCCAGCAGTGCGGGGACTAGCGGGGGCGATGAGCAGTTCTTC	CASSAGTSGGDEQFF
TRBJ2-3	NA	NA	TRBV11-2	TGTGCCAGCAGTCTGGACAGTCCAATTGACACGCAGTATTTT	CASSLDSPIDTQYF
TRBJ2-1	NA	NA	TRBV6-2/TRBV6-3	TGTGCCAGCAGTTACTTCTATGAGCAGTTCTTC	CASSYFYEQFF
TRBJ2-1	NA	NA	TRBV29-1	TGCAGCGTTTACCGCCCGGCACCTGAGCAGTTCTTC	CSVYRPAPEQFF
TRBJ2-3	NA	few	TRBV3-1	TGTGCCAGCAGCCAAGTTGAGGGGACGCAGTATTTT	CASSQVEGTQYF
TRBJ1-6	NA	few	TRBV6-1	TGTGCCAGCCGGCCCCATACGTCAAATTCACCCCTCCACTTT	CASRPHTSNSPLHF
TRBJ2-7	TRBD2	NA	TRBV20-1	TGCAGTGGGCTAGCGGGAACATTCGAGCAGTACTTC	CSGLAGTFEQYF
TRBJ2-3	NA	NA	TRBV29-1	TGCAGCGTTGAGCTAGTTGGGGGGGCCCGATTAGCGCAGTATTTT	CSVELVGGARLAQYF
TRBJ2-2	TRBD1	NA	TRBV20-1	TGCAGTGCTCCAGGGGGCCCCGGGGAGCTGTTTTTT	CSAPGGPGELFF
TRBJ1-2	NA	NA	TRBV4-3	TGCGCCAGCAGCCAAGGGCCCAGGACAACTAACTATGGCTACACCTTC	CASSQGPRTTNYGYTF